The sequence of this TCR beta chain was determined in a study of blood T cell repertoires in COVID-19. Study background: Sites across the United States, Italy and Spain contributed samples from acute and convalescent COVID-19.

Here immunoSEQ multiplex PCR was the method, and the copy in TCRdb shows in-frame clones only, minus some. The sample has 95,000 to 150,000 clones, about 86% seen once; the top ten hold approximately 2%. Germline V gene lookup returns CDR1 ENHRY and CDR2 SYGVKD. The junction had 14 bases not matched to a gene; V was cut back by 7 bases and J by 4 bases. CDR3 length: 16 amino acids. This TCR was recovered from a woman in her forties or fifties with acute or convalescent COVID-19. The chain recombines TRBV10-3 with TRBJ2-7; 9 nucleotides line up with TRBD2. The sequenced material came from peripheral blood. CDR3 DNA: TGTGCCATCAAGAGTAGCGGGAGAAACGAACTATACGAGCAGTACTTC. It translates to CAIKSSGRNELYEQYF.